Described below is a single TCR beta chain sequence and its context. The assay was immunoSEQ multiplex PCR, and TCRdb's table has in-frame clones only and misses some. The table includes about 150,000 clones, over 90% detected once. This specimen comes from a study of control samples from healthy donors and cancer patients. V lost 3 bases and J lost 4, with 15 bases in between. Germline V gene sequence: CDR1 MGHDK, CDR2 SYGVNS. CDR3 size: 15 residues. The source material was blood. The chain carries TRBV25-1 and TRBJ2-5; tentatively, D is TRBD2 (6 bases). The clonotype comes from a man aged 45-65 years in good health. CDR3 bases: TGTGCCAGCAGTGAGGAGGGGTTCAGGGTAGAGACCCAGTACTTC. Its translation is CASSEEGFRVETQYF.